These 15 T cell receptor beta chains were sequenced from one sample in a study of T cell responses to AZD1222 COVID-19 vaccine. This table comes from immunoSEQ multiplex PCR, and its TCRdb copy is limited to in-frame clones, with some not included. The sample shows about 60,000 clones, 86% of them seen only once. The sample in question was peripheral blood, obtained 28 days after the second AZD1222 dose. These TCRs come from an adult who received the AZD1222 COVID-19 vaccine.

This chain uses TRBV11-2 with TRBJ1-6; tentatively, D is TRBD1 (5 bases). Germline CDR1 is SGHAT and CDR2 is FQNNGV. Trimming left V 5 bases short and J 10 bases short, with 18 bases between. The CDR3 contains 15 residues. The CDR3 region is CASSSLEGARSPLHF. CDR3 nucleotides: TGTGCCAGCAGCAGCTTAGAAGGGGCAAGATCACCCCTCCACTTT.

The chain recombines TRBV20-1 with TRBJ1-2; D is unclear. This CDR3 has 10 residues. Germline V lookup: CDR1 DFQATT, CDR2 SNEGSKA (reference sequence). Written as DNA, the CDR3 is TGCAGCGCCGGCAGCTATGGCTACACCTTC. Translation: CSAGSYGYTF.

The V call is TRBV19, the J call TRBJ2-3; 8 nucleotides line up with TRBD2. Trimming removed 7 bases from V and 2 bases from J; junction bases left unmatched: 8. The CDR3 is made up of 15 amino acids. Germline CDR1 reads LNHDA; CDR2 reads SQIVND (reference sequence). CDR3 residues: CASNLASGFTDTQYF. Written as DNA, the CDR3 is TGTGCCAGTAACTTAGCTAGCGGGTTCACAGATACGCAGTATTTT.

This chain joins TRBV5-6 and TRBJ2-7, with D perhaps TRBD1 or TRBD2 (5 bases each). The CDR3 is 15 amino acids. V lost 3 bases and J lost 1, with 14 bases in between. Germline CDR1 SGHDT, CDR2 YYEEEE. The CDR3 sequence is CASSSTGTASYEQYF. The CDR3, as DNA: TGTGCCAGCAGCTCTACCGGGACGGCTTCCTACGAGCAGTACTTC. The full variable domain, rest sourced from reference TRBV5-6 and TRBJ2-7, is DAGVTQSPTHLIKTRGQQVTLRCSPKSGHDTVSWYQQALGQGPQFIFQYYEEEERQRGNFPDRFSGHQFPNYSSELNVNALLLGDSALYLCASSSTGTASYEQYFGPGTRLTVT.

V gene TRBV6-1 combines with J gene TRBJ1-6; 9 nucleotides match TRBD1. This CDR3 has 18 amino acids. CDR1 MNHNS and CDR2 SASEGT come from the germline V gene. The J segment lost 2 bases and the V segment lost 7 bases, leaving 12 bases of the junction unmatched. For the CDR3, the DNA is TGTGCCAGCACTGAGGGACAGGGTATTAGCGCCTATAATTCACCCCTCCACTTT. This translates into CASTEGQGISAYNSPLHF.

The chain employs TRBV3-1 (or the pseudogene TRBV3-2) and TRBJ1-2, with 9 nucleotides matching TRBD1. CDR3 length: 14 residues. The V gene's germline CDR1 is LGHDT and CDR2 YNNKEL (reference sequence). The junction had 11 bases not matched to a gene; V was cut back by 6 bases and J by 9 bases. This chain's CDR3 is CASSPGTGSSSYTF. CDR3 nucleotide sequence: TGTGCCAGCAGTCCGGGGACAGGGAGCTCGAGCTACACCTTC.

This chain joins TRBV28 and TRBJ1-4; TRBD1 is a possible D gene (6 bases). Trimming shortened V by 11 bases and J by 0 bases, and 13 bases separated the two germline ends. The CDR3 runs to 14 residues. CDR1 is MDHEN, CDR2 SYDVKM, per germline. The CDR3 loop is CAGAGAATNEKLFF. CDR3 sequence (DNA): TGTGCCGGGGCGGGGGCAGCAACTAATGAAAAACTGTTTTTT.

This chain connects TRBV5-5 to TRBJ2-5; D tentatively reads TRBD1 or TRBD2 (5 bases each). Looked up from germline, CDR1 is SGHKS and CDR2 is YYEKEE (reference sequence). The CDR3 is 11 amino acids. The V and J ends lost 3 bases and 5 bases respectively, with 5 bases between them. CDR3 nucleotide sequence: TGTGCCAGCAGCTGGGGGGAGACCCAGTACTTC. Amino acids: CASSWGETQYF.

The genes are TRBV28 and TRBJ2-7; the D gene is possibly TRBD1 (5 bases). Looked up from germline, CDR1 is MDHEN and CDR2 is SYDVKM. The V end lost 3 bases, the J end lost 2 bases, and 11 bases lay between the germline ends. The CDR3 contains 14 residues. CDR3: CASSLHQGPYEQYF. CDR3 in DNA: TGTGCCAGCAGTTTGCACCAGGGCCCCTACGAGCAGTACTTC.

The chain uses TRBV5-1 and TRBJ2-2, with D hard to call. The germline CDR1 and CDR2 sequences are SGHRS and YFSETQ. V gave up 3 bases and J gave up 1 base, with 13 bases separating them. The length of the CDR3 is 16 residues. CDR3 in amino acids: CASSSSAGGNTGELFF. The CDR3 DNA follows: TGCGCCAGCAGCTCCTCGGCAGGCGGGAACACCGGGGAGCTGTTTTTT. Full variable domain (outside the CDR3, taken from reference TRBV5-1 and TRBJ2-2): KAGVTQTPRYLIKTRGQQVTLSCSPISGHRSVSWYQQTPGQGLQFLFEYFSETQRNKGNFPGRFSGRQFSNSRSEMNVSTLELGDSALYLCASSSSAGGNTGELFFGEGSRLTVL.

J is TRBJ2-2 and V is TRBV5-1; maybe TRBD1 (6 bases). The CDR3 is made up of 14 amino acids. Deletions cut 1 base from V and 5 bases from J, with 9 bases between. CDR1 is SGHRS and CDR2 is YFSETQ in the germline V gene. CDR3 loop: CASSLWGQTGELFF. The CDR3 nucleotides read TGCGCCAGCAGCTTGTGGGGGCAAACCGGGGAGCTGTTTTTT.

V is TRBV9 and J is TRBJ2-2; no clear D. Germline-derived CDR1 and CDR2 are SGDLS and YYNGEE. The CDR3 has 14 amino acids. V gave up 0 bases and J gave up 1 base, with 4 bases separating them. The CDR3 DNA reads as TGTGCCAGCAGCGTAGTGGGGAACACCGGGGAGCTGTTTTTT. Protein product: CASSVVGNTGELFF. Together with reference TRBV9 and TRBJ2-2, the CDR3 gives the full variable domain: DSGVTQTPKHLITATGQRVTLRCSPRSGDLSVYWYQQSLDQGLQFLIQYYNGEERAKGNILERFSAQQFPDLHSELNLSSLELGDSALYFCASSVVGNTGELFFGEGSRLTVL.

This sequence joins TRBV7-9 and TRBJ2-1; the D gene is possibly TRBD1 (5 bases). This CDR3 comprises 13 residues. Germline V CDR1 and CDR2: SEHNR, FQNEAQ (reference sequence). V lost 1 base to trimming and J lost 6 bases, with 7 bases between them. The CDR3 is CASSLVGRNEQFF. The DNA of the CDR3 is TGTGCCAGCAGCTTAGTGGGGCGCAATGAGCAGTTCTTC.

The CDR3 protein is CASSLSQGAGFGKLFF. As DNA, the CDR3 is TGTGCCAGCAGCTTGTCACAGGGGGCTGGGTTTGGAAAACTGTTTTTT. The chain links TRBV5-4 to TRBJ1-4; 9 bases map to TRBD1. Germline V gene sequence: CDR1 SGHNT, CDR2 YYREEE (reference sequence). CDR3 length: 16 residues. The trim removed 1 base at V and 10 bases at J, leaving 11 bases unmatched. Supplemented by reference TRBV5-4 and TRBJ1-4, the full variable domain reads ETGVTQSPTHLIKTRGQQVTLRCSSQSGHNTVSWYQQALGQGPQFIFQYYREEENGRGNFPPRFSGLQFPNYSSELNVNALELDDSALYLCASSLSQGAGFGKLFFGSGTQLSVL.

Points on this clone: The junction departs from germline at one end; a sequencing error may be responsible. The rearrangement links TRBV4-3 to TRBJ1-2, with D tentatively TRBD1 (5 bases). The germline V gene encodes CDR1 LGHNA and CDR2 YSLEER. The CDR3 is made up of 16 amino acids. CDR3 protein: CASSQGAGNGVGGYTF. The CDR3 region has the DNA TGCGCCAGCAGTCAAGGGGCAGGGAATGGTGTTGGTGGCTACACCTTC.